The rows below give T cell receptor beta chains drawn from one sample of a study of shared clonotypes between healthy human individuals. Measured with immunoSEQ multiplex PCR; TCRdb has only the in-frame clones, and not every one. The sample comprises under 1 million clones, about 96% of which are singletons, and approximately 0.2% rests with the top ten. The sample taken for sequencing was naive CD8+ T cells sorted from blood. The receptors were sampled from a young man in good health. Both conserved end residues are part of each CDR3. D genes are given only for firm matches. The size entry is marked missing in some rows and otherwise reads once, few, many or a size class.

clone size,D gene,V gene,J gene,CDR3 length,CDR3 DNA,CDR3 protein
NA,NA,TRBV13,TRBJ2-1,16,TGTGCCAGCAGCGCAGCATACCGGGAAACGAAAAATGAGCAGTTCTTC,CASSAAYRETKNEQFF
NA,NA,TRBV27,TRBJ2-4,12,TGTGCCAGCAGTCTCGGTACCGGCATTCAGTACTTC,CASSLGTGIQYF
NA,NA,TRBV11-3,TRBJ2-1,15,TGTGCCAGCAGCTTGGGCAGGGGGGTTTACAATGAGCAGTTCTTC,CASSLGRGVYNEQFF
once,NA,TRBV18,TRBJ2-2,18,TGTGCCAGCTCACCCCGCGCCAGGGCTTTACCGAACACCGGGGAGCTGTTTTTT,CASSPRARALPNTGELFF
NA,NA,TRBV9,TRBJ1-5,15,TGTGCCAGCAGCGTAGATGGGGTCGGGAATCAGCCCCAGCATTTT,CASSVDGVGNQPQHF
NA,TRBD2,TRBV7-9,TRBJ2-7,15,TGTGCCAGCAGCGAGGGACTAGCGGGCTCCTACGAGCAGTACTTC,CASSEGLAGSYEQYF
NA,NA,TRBV7-8,TRBJ2-1,11,TGTGCCAGCAGCCAAGCAGGCGAGCAGTTCTTC,CASSQAGEQFF
NA,NA,TRBV29-1,TRBJ2-3,14,TGCAGCGGGTCGGGGACCTTGGGCACAGATACGCAGTATTTT,CSGSGTLGTDTQYF
NA,TRBD1,TRBV7-9,TRBJ1-4,13,TGTGCCAGCGGACAGGGGGTAAATGAAAAACTGTTTTTT,CASGQGVNEKLFF
NA,TRBD2,TRBV13,TRBJ2-7,16,TGTGCCAGCAGCTCCAATAGCGGGAGGGGGACGGACGAGCAGTACTTC,CASSSNSGRGTDEQYF
NA,NA,TRBV14,TRBJ2-1,15,TGTGCCAGCAGCCAAAGGTTAATCGGGTACAATGAGCAGTTCTTC,CASSQRLIGYNEQFF
once,NA,TRBV4-3,TRBJ2-7,15,TGCGCCAGCAGCGGGGGGACAGAGGTCAGGTACGAGCAGTACTTC,CASSGGTEVRYEQYF
NA,NA,TRBV29-1,TRBJ1-2,13,TGCAGCGTTGAAGATCGCCCGGACCTTGGCTACACCTTC,CSVEDRPDLGYTF
NA,TRBD2,TRBV5-5,TRBJ2-7,20,TGTGCCAGCAGCCCTCGCATGCGGACTAGCGGGAGTGCCCAAGGCTACGAGCAGTACTTC,CASSPRMRTSGSAQGYEQYF
NA,NA,TRBV5-4,TRBJ2-2,15,TGTGCCAGCAGCTTGGGAGTAGCGGAGACCGGGGAGCTGTTTTTT,CASSLGVAETGELFF
NA,NA,TRBV19,TRBJ2-7,14,TGTGCCAGTAGCTTAGGGGCAGGGGAGAGCGAGCAGTACTTC,CASSLGAGESEQYF
NA,TRBD2,TRBV6-5,TRBJ2-7,16,TGTGCCAGCAGTTTGTTAGCGGGAGAAGATTCCTACGAGCAGTACTTC,CASSLLAGEDSYEQYF
NA,NA,TRBV7-9,TRBJ2-1,18,TGTGCCAGCAGCCTCTTTGCCCCAGGGCCTAGCTCCTACAATGAGCAGTTCTTC,CASSLFAPGPSSYNEQFF
NA,TRBD1,TRBV5-8,TRBJ1-1,18,TGTGCCAGCAGCTTGTACCACCTCGGACAGGGGTGGGTGACTGAAGCTTTCTTT,CASSLYHLGQGWVTEAFF